This TCR beta chain appears in the sequencing data of a study of T-cell reconstitution after alpha-beta-depleted transplantation in children. The library targeted TCRbeta and was prepared with unique molecular identifiers. Using its own MiXCR run on the PCR reads, TCRdb lists one record per CDR3 protein. This repertoire shows approximately 340,000 distinct CDR3 sequences, about a tenth found once; its top ten account for 2% to 3%. CDR1 is SEHNR and CDR2 is FQNEAQ in the germline V gene (reference sequence). The CDR3 length is 17 residues. V lost 1 base and J 3 bases, leaving 15 bases between the germline ends.

The sample consisted of PBMCs from the stem cell graft donor, taken from the stem cell graft. V is TRBV7-9 and J is TRBJ2-2, with a tentative D call TRBD1 (5 bases). The sequence derives from a human donor who donated a stem cell graft to a child with acute lymphoblastic leukemia. CDR3 coding DNA: TGTGCCAGCAGCTTAGTTCCCATCGACAGCTACACCGGGGAGCTGTTTTTT. It yields the protein CASSLVPIDSYTGELFF.